Below are 3 T cell receptor beta chains sequenced from a single sample in a study of shared clonotypes between healthy human individuals. Here immunoSEQ multiplex PCR was the method, and the copy in TCRdb shows in-frame clones only, minus some. The repertoire holds about 680,000 clones, with approximately 73% as singletons. Sequenced sample: memory CD4+ T cells sorted from blood. Sample subset: CD45RA-negative fraction. All receptors derive from a woman between 25 and 40 years old in good health.

This chain connects TRBV5-1 to TRBJ1-4, with D unclear. Trimming took 5 bases from V and 8 from J, leaving 13 bases between them. This CDR3 contains 13 residues. Germline V gives CDR1 SGHRS, CDR2 YFSETQ. The DNA for the CDR3 is TGCGCCAGCAGTTTTACCCCACTCGAAAAACTGTTTTTT. Encoded protein: CASSFTPLEKLFF.

This clone has only a few counts. The V gene is TRBV29-1, the J gene TRBJ2-1; a weak D match, TRBD2 (6 bases). V was shortened by 6 bases and J by 4 bases, with 25 bases between the two germline ends. CDR1 and CDR2 from the germline V gene are SQVTM and ANQGSEA. The CDR3 spans 17 residues. The CDR3 sequence is CSVARDYYGGDYNEQFF. CDR3 sequence (DNA): TGCAGCGTGGCGCGGGATTACTATGGCGGGGATTACAATGAGCAGTTCTTC.

This chain joins TRBV28 and TRBJ2-7; the D is unclear. Trimming shortened V by 7 bases and J by 0 bases, and 10 bases separated the two germline ends. CDR3 length equals 13 residues. CDR1 is MDHEN and CDR2 is SYDVKM in the germline V gene. CDR3 amino acids: CASIRTSSYEQYF. In DNA, the CDR3 is TGTGCCAGCATCAGGACGAGCTCCTACGAGCAGTACTTC.